This TCR beta chain is from a study of blood T cell repertoires in COVID-19. Whole-study context: Acute and convalescent COVID-19 specimens originated in the United States, Italy and Spain. From T cells, B-cell-depleted T cells, or PBMCs came the material, which was cDNA or gDNA.

The authors' processing: Amplification of reference gene primers was used by the study to estimate nucleated cell counts. Measured with immunoSEQ multiplex PCR; TCRdb has only the in-frame clones, and not every one. The V and J calls and the clone size are those of that table, but D and trimming were determined from the DNA. This repertoire shows about 270,000 clones, roughly 87% found once; its top ten account for 10% to 15%. The junction had 8 bases not matched to a gene; V was cut back by 8 bases and J by 4 bases. The CDR3 contains 14 residues. The V gene's germline CDR1 is MNHEY and CDR2 SMNVEV (reference sequence).

This chain links TRBV27 with TRBJ1-5; 7 nucleotides align to TRBD1. The specimen was peripheral blood. The clonotype originates from a human donor in a cohort sampled during active COVID-19. The CDR3 bases are TGTGCCAGCTGGGGCCGGGACAGAAATCAGCCCCAGCATTTT. Translating gives CASWGRDRNQPQHF.